This TCR beta chain derives from a study of OX40 agonist ivuxolimab in advanced cancers. Study details: Head and neck, renal cell, melanoma or hepatocellular carcinoma were the cancers that dose-escalation patients had. Partial responses were seen in three patients, one with hepatocellular carcinoma and two with cutaneous melanoma.

The method was immunoSEQ multiplex PCR; TCRdb's version includes in-frame clones alone and lacks a portion of them. This table has 94,000 or so clones, approximately 80% appearing once. V was cut by 6 bases and J by 1 base, with 17 bases left in between. The CDR3 is 16 residues long. Anyone with autoimmune disease history or systemic immunosuppression was excluded. Collection of blood occurred at baseline, at cycle 4 day 1, and at cycle 7 day 1. The sequenced sample was CD4+ or CD8+ T cells sorted from blood, obtained in a trial of the OX40 agonist ivuxolimab. The chain couples TRBV23-1 to TRBJ2-3; possibly TRBD2 for D (6 bases). TRBV23-1 is designated an ORF whose function remains uncertain. This clonotype originated in an adult with an advanced solid tumor such as melanoma, head and neck, liver or kidney cancer. DNA for the CDR3: TGCGCCAGCAGCCAAGAACTGGCTAGCGGCACAGATACGCAGTATTTT. It codes for CASSQELASGTDTQYF.